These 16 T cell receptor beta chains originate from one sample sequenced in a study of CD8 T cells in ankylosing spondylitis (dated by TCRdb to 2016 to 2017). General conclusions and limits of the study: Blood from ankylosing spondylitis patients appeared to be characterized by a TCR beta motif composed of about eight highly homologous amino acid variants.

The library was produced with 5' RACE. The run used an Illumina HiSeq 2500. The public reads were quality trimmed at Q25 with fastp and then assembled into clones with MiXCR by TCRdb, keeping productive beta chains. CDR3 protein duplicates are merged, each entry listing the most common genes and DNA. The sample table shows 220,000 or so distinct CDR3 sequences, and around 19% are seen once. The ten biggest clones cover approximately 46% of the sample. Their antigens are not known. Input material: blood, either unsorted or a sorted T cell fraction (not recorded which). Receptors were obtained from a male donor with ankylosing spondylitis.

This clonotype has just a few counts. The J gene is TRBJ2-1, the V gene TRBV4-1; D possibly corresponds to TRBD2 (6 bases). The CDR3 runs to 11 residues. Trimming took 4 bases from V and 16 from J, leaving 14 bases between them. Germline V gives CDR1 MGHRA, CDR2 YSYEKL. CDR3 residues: CASSLGLAYFF. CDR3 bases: TGCGCCAGCAGCCTGGGACTTGCGTATTTCTTC.

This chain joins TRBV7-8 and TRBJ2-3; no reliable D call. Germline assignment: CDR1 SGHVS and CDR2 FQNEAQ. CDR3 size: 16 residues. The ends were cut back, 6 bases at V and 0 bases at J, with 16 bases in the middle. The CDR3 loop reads CASRQVVSSSTDTQYF. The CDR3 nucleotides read TGTGCCAGCAGGCAAGTCGTCTCCTCTAGCACAGATACGCAGTATTTT.

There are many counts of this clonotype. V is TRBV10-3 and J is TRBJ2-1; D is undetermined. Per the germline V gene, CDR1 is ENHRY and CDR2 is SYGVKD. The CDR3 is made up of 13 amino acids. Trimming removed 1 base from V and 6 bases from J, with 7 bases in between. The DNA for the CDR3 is TGTGCCATCAGTGAGTTTTTACCCAATGAGCAGTTCTTC. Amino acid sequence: CAISEFLPNEQFF.

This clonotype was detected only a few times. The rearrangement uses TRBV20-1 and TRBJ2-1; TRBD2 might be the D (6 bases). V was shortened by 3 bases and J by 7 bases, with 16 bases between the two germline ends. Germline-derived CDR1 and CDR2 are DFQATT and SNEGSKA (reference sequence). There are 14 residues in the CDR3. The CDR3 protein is CSARGTPRGNEQFF. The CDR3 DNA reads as TGCAGTGCTAGGGGGACCCCCCGGGGGAATGAGCAGTTCTTC.

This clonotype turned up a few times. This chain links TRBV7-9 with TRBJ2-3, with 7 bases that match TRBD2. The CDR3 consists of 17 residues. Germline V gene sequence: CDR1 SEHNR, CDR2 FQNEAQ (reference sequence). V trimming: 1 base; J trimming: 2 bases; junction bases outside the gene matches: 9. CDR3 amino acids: CASSLGLAEGSTDTQYF. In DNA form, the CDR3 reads TGTGCCAGCAGCTTAGGTCTAGCGGAGGGGTCCACAGATACGCAGTATTTT.

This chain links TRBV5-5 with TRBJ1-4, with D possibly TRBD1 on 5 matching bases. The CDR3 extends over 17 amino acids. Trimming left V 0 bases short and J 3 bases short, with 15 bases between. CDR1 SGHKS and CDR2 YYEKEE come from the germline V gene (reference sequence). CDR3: CASSLVVGPDANEKLFF. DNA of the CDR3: TGTGCCAGCAGCTTGGTGGTGGGGCCAGATGCTAATGAAAAACTGTTTTTT.

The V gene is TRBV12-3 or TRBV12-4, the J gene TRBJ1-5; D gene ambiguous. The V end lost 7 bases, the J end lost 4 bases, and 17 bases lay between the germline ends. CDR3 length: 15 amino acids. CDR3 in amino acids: CASTKKGSLNQPQHF. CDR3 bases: TGTGCCAGCACCAAAAAGGGCTCCCTTAATCAGCCCCAGCATTTT.

This CDR3 reads CASTPGIELTQYF. As DNA, the CDR3 is TGTGCCAGCACCCCCGGGATAGAATTGACCCAGTACTTC. The chain joins TRBV12-3 or TRBV12-4 to TRBJ2-5; maybe TRBD2 (5 bases). Trimming stripped 7 bases from V and 7 bases from J, with 16 bases between. The CDR3 has 13 amino acids.

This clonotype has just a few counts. The CDR3 spells CASSGTFTGVSSYNEQFF. The CDR3 DNA follows: TGTGCCAGCAGCGGTACATTTACAGGGGTCTCATCCTACAATGAGCAGTTCTTC. The J gene is TRBJ2-1, the V gene TRBV6-1, with 7 bases aligning to TRBD1. This CDR3 spans 18 amino acids. CDR1 MNHNS and CDR2 SASEGT come from the germline V gene. With V trimmed by 6 bases and J by 1 base, 15 bases remained unmatched.

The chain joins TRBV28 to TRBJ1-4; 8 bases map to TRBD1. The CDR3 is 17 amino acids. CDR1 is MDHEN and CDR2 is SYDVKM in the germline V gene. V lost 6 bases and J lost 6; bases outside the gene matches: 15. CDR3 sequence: CASRPRQGRVWDEKLFF. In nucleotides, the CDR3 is TGTGCCAGCAGACCCCGACAGGGGCGAGTTTGGGATGAAAAACTGTTTTTT.

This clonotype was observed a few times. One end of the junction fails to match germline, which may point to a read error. CDR3: CASSQGVPHLPTTAF. DNA of the CDR3: TGTGCCAGCAGCCAAGGAGTCCCACACCTCCCAACAACAGCCTTC. This chain connects TRBV3-1 to TRBJ2-5; D unresolved. The germline gives CDR1 LGHDT, CDR2 YNNKEL (reference sequence). The CDR3 runs to 15 residues.

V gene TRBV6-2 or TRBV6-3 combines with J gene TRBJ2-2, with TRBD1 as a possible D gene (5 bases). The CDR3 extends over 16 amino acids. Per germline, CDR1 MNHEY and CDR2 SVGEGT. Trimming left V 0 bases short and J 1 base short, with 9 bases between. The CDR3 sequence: CASSYSDTLNTGELFF. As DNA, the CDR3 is TGTGCCAGCAGTTACTCGGACACCCTGAACACCGGGGAGCTGTTTTTT.

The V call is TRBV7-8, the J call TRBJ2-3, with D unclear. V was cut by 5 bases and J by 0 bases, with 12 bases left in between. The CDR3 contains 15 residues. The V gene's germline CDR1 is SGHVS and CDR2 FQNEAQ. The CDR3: CASSRTIRSTDTQYF. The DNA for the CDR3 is TGTGCCAGCAGCCGGACCATCCGAAGCACAGATACGCAGTATTTT.

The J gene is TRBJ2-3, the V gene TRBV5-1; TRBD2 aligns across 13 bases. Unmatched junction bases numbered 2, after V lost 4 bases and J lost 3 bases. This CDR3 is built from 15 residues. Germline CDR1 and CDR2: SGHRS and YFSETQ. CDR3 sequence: CASSGGLAGTDTQYF. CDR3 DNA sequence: TGCGCCAGCAGCGGGGGACTAGCGGGAACAGATACGCAGTATTTT.

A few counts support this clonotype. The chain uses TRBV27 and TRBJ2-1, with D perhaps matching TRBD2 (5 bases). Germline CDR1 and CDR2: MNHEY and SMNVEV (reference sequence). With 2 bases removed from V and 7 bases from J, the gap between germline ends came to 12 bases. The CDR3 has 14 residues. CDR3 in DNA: TGTGCCAGCAGTTTAGGATCCGGCGGGAATGAGCAGTTCTTC. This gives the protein CASSLGSGGNEQFF.

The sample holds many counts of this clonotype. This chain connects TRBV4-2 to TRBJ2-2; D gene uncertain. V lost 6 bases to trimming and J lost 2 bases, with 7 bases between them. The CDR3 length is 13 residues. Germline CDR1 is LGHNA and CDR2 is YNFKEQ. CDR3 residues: CASRPVNTGELFF. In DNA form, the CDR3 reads TGTGCCAGCAGGCCAGTAAACACCGGGGAGCTGTTTTTT.